A single sample is the source of the 8 T cell receptor beta chains below, sequenced in a study of post-analysis software for immune sequencing data. The TCR beta cDNA libraries contained unique molecular identifiers. One entry per CDR3 protein results from TCRdb running MiXCR on the PCR reads. The sample has under 900,000 distinct CDR3 sequences; roughly half are singletons. For these receptors, no antigen is known. Study-level points and caveats: With TRBV5-6, TRBV5-1 and TRBV20-1 included, five TRBV segments were more frequent in patients than in controls.

The sample was blood. These receptors all come from a girl aged 5 to 17 with multiple sclerosis.

The rearrangement links TRBV7-3 to TRBJ2-1, with 7 bases lining up with TRBD2. This CDR3 is built from 14 residues. The V gene's germline CDR1 is SGHTA and CDR2 FQGTGA. The V segment lost 5 bases and the J segment 7 bases; nucleotides outside the gene matches: 8. The CDR3: CASSRLGLQNEQFF. The DNA of the CDR3 is TGTGCCAGCAGCCGACTGGGACTACAGAATGAGCAGTTCTTC.

The CDR3 reads CASSGRGTQQETQYF. For the CDR3, the DNA is TGTGCCAGCAGTGGCAGGGGAACGCAACAAGAGACCCAGTACTTC. The J gene is TRBJ2-5, the V gene TRBV27, with a weak D call TRBD1 (6 bases). V shed 5 bases and J shed 2 bases, with 15 bases lying between them. Germline values: CDR1 MNHEY, CDR2 SMNVEV (reference sequence). The CDR3 contains 15 residues.

This clonotype was counted a few times. The chain has TRBV4-1 and TRBJ1-1; 7 positions match TRBD1. V shed 4 bases, J shed 1 base, and the junction held 3 bases outside the gene matches. The length of the CDR3 is 14 residues. Germline V CDR1 and CDR2: MGHRA, YSYEKL. The CDR3 region is CASSPGQSNTEAFF. The CDR3 DNA sequence: TGCGCCAGCAGCCCGGGACAGTCGAACACTGAAGCTTTCTTT.

This clonotype has only a few counts. This rearrangement joins TRBV5-6 to TRBJ2-1, with D perhaps being TRBD1 or TRBD2 (5 bases each). Trimming removed 4 bases at V and 6 bases at J, with 17 bases between. This CDR3 contains 15 residues. The germline gives CDR1 SGHDT, CDR2 YYEEEE. The CDR3 DNA reads as TGTGCCAGCAGCCACGGGACCCACTCTTCCAATGAGCAGTTCTTC. The encoded protein is CASSHGTHSSNEQFF. Supplemented by reference TRBV5-6 and TRBJ2-1, the full variable domain reads DAGVTQSPTHLIKTRGQQVTLRCSPKSGHDTVSWYQQALGQGPQFIFQYYEEEERQRGNFPDRFSGHQFPNYSSELNVNALLLGDSALYLCASSHGTHSSNEQFFGPGTRLTVL.

This chain uses TRBV27 with TRBJ1-2; 9 bases agree with TRBD1. With 2 bases clipped from V and 2 bases from J, the junction kept 3 bases outside the gene matches. The CDR3 loop spans 15 amino acids. Germline V gene data show CDR1 as MNHEY and CDR2 as SMNVEV (reference sequence). In DNA, the CDR3 is TGTGCCAGCAGTTTAGCACAGGGGGCCAACTATGGCTACACCTTC. Translation gives CASSLAQGANYGYTF.

The CDR3 sequence: CSVEPSNMNTEAFF. The CDR3 DNA reads as TGCAGCGTTGAACCCAGCAACATGAACACTGAAGCTTTCTTT. V is TRBV29-1 and J is TRBJ1-1; no firm D call. Per germline, CDR1 SQVTM and CDR2 ANQGSEA. With 2 bases removed from V and 0 bases from J, the gap between germline ends came to 10 bases. The CDR3 is 14 residues long.

V gene TRBV3-1 combines with J gene TRBJ2-4; weak D call: TRBD2 (5 bases). The end of the DNA aligns better with TRBJ2-7, so the J call may be wrong. In germline, CDR1 is LGHDT, CDR2 YNNKEL (reference sequence). The CDR3 covers 15 residues. The CDR3 nucleotides are TGTGCCAGCAGCCAAGTTTTGGACGGAGGTTACGAGCAGTACTTC. Protein product: CASSQVLDGGYEQYF.

The chain combines TRBV6-6 with TRBJ2-1; D is possibly TRBD2 (6 bases). Trimming left V 2 bases short and J 4 bases short, with 15 bases between. The germline V gene has CDR1 MNHNY and CDR2 SVGAGI (reference sequence). This CDR3 contains 16 residues. Here the CDR3 DNA reads TGTGCCAGCAGTTACGGGTGGAGGGCCGAGTACAATGAGCAGTTCTTC. The encoded protein is CASSYGWRAEYNEQFF.